Listed below are T cell receptor beta chains from one sample, sequenced in a study of T cells expressing NK-cell markers. Each CDR3 protein gets one entry in TCRdb, which reprocessed the 5' RACE reads and gives no DNA. The table for this sample gives 150,000 or so distinct CDR3 sequences. The sequenced sample was blood T cells: a sorted CD56 or NKG2C T cell subset, CD4+ or CD8+ T cells, or bulk PBMC T cells (not recorded which). These receptors were obtained from a woman in her 50s in good health. The CDR3 runs from the conserved cysteine through the conserved F or W.

V	J	CDR3
TRBV7-9	TRBJ2-7	CASSLEGAEQYF
TRBV5-1	TRBJ2-7	CASSLGGYEQYF
TRBV5-1	TRBJ2-3	CASSLAALGLAVPTDTQYF
TRBV7-9	TRBJ2-3	CASSLVRGTDTQYF
TRBV9	TRBJ2-1	CASSIGGRADEQFF
TRBV12-3/TRBV12-4	TRBJ2-5	CASSSEAERETQYF
TRBV10-3	TRBJ2-3	CAISLVAGGQDTQYF
TRBV29-1	TRBJ2-5	CSVAATSWGQETQYF
TRBV12-3/TRBV12-4	TRBJ2-1	CASSLGGSWSYNEQFF
TRBV6-5	TRBJ1-1	CASRPSNTEAFF
TRBV20-1	TRBJ2-3	CSARAIRLAGWADTQYF
TRBV12-3/TRBV12-4	TRBJ1-2	CASSLSDLRYNYGYTF
TRBV7-3	TRBJ2-3	CASSPSRLPQDTQYF
TRBV12-3/TRBV12-4	TRBJ1-2	CASRPGTVRGYTF
TRBV20-1	TRBJ2-7	CSATEAGGPLYEQYF
TRBV11-2	TRBJ1-5	CASSETLANQPQHF
TRBV20-1	TRBJ2-1	CSAVGLAGSNEQFF
TRBV24-1	TRBJ2-5	CATSDPRTEVQTQYF
TRBV7-9	TRBJ2-1	CASESPASSSYNEQFF
TRBV7-9	TRBJ2-5	CASSSSDTQRETQYF
TRBV4-2	TRBJ2-5	CASSQVSADSQETQYF
TRBV7-9	TRBJ2-1	CASTQVDEQFF
TRBV5-1	TRBJ1-1	CASSPGTGYTEAFF
TRBV7-2	TRBJ1-2	CASSLGHRDYGYTF
TRBV20-1	TRBJ2-5	CSASDWQETQYF
TRBV12-3/TRBV12-4	TRBJ2-1	CASSLARGDEQFF
TRBV6-1	TRBJ1-4	CASSELGVRTNEKLFF
TRBV13	TRBJ2-1	CASSLDGRARGNEQFF
TRBV6-5	TRBJ2-3	CASSSVDGRAGDTQYF
TRBV29-1	TRBJ2-3	CSGWWGFTDTQYF
TRBV5-1	TRBJ2-1	CASSFRGLASVEQFF